Presented here are 28 T cell receptor beta chains from one specimen sequenced in a study of patients and donors after allogeneic stem cell transplantation. TCRdb ran MiXCR on the RT-PCR reads and lists one entry per CDR3 protein. There are roughly 960,000 distinct CDR3 sequences in the sample; under 20% occur only once, and 5% to 7.5% lies in the top ten. Material: blood, either unsorted or a sorted T cell fraction (not recorded which). These receptors were obtained from a human donor who was either an allogeneic HSCT recipient or a stem cell or donor lymphocyte infusion donor (not recorded which). It is not recorded whose cells these are; they may come from a transplant donor.

This clonotype has ten or more counts. The chain employs TRBV10-3 and TRBJ2-1; 8 nucleotides agree with TRBD2. V lost 6 bases and J lost 1; bases outside the gene matches: 8. The CDR3 length is 16 residues. Germline V CDR1 and CDR2: ENHRY, SYGVKD. The CDR3, as DNA: TGTGCCATCAGAGCAGCGGGAGAAGAGTCCTACAATGAGCAGTTCTTC. Residues: CAIRAAGEESYNEQFF.

The table lists this clonotype with a few counts. The chain has TRBV5-1 and TRBJ2-4; perhaps TRBD2 as D (5 bases). Germline assignment: CDR1 SGHRS and CDR2 YFSETQ. The CDR3 is 15 amino acids. The V gene lost 4 bases and the J gene lost 3 bases, with 14 bases spanning the gap. Here the CDR3 DNA reads TGCGCCAGCAGCCAGTGGGAAGCGGTCAAAAACATTCAGTACTTC. Translating it yields CASSQWEAVKNIQYF.

V is TRBV12-3 or TRBV12-4 and J is TRBJ1-1; 11 nucleotides agree with TRBD1. CDR3 size: 16 residues. V gave up 3 bases and J gave up 5 bases; unmatched junction bases: 8. The CDR3, as DNA: TGTGCCAGCAGTTTGGTGGACAGGGGGCCTTGGACTGAAGCTTTCTTT. Protein sequence: CASSLVDRGPWTEAFF.

This clonotype was seen repeatedly, ten times or more. V gene TRBV5-6 combines with J gene TRBJ1-3, with 8 bases lining up with TRBD1. Germline CDR1 and CDR2: SGHDT and YYEEEE. J gave up 1 base and V 4 bases, and 7 bases lay outside the gene matches. The CDR3 runs 16 residues. The CDR3, as DNA: TGTGCCAGCAGCACGATGTACAGGGGGTCTGGAAACACCATATATTTT. Translation: CASSTMYRGSGNTIYF.

The CDR3 region has the DNA TGTGCCAGCAGCTTGGTAGGGACTACCATCGAGCAGTACTTC. Amino acids: CASSLVGTTIEQYF. This rearrangement joins TRBV5-8 to TRBJ2-7, with 7 positions matching TRBD2. The CDR3 runs 14 residues. Trimming at V came to 0 bases and at J to 6 bases, leaving 6 bases not matched to a gene. Germline V gene sequence: CDR1 SGHTS, CDR2 YDEGEE.

This clonotype has a count of ten or more. The rearrangement uses TRBV12-3 or TRBV12-4 and TRBJ2-1; no reliable D call. The ends were cut back, 1 base at V and 9 bases at J, with 7 bases in the middle. The CDR3 length is 12 residues. CDR3 sequence: CASSLGAGEQFF. CDR3 DNA: TGTGCCAGCAGTTTAGGAGCCGGTGAGCAGTTCTTC.

This clonotype has only a few counts. The CDR3 DNA follows: TGTGCCAGCAGTCCCGCTGAAATCACAGGGGATGGACAGCCCCAGCATTTT. Translating gives CASSPAEITGDGQPQHF. The gene calls are TRBV12-3 or TRBV12-4 and TRBJ1-5; 7 bases line up with TRBD1. The CDR3 runs to 17 residues. Trimming at V came to 5 bases and at J to 7 bases, leaving 17 bases not matched to a gene.

The chain uses TRBV24-1 and TRBJ2-7; D gene ambiguous. The length of the CDR3 is 12 residues. CDR1 is KGHDR, CDR2 SFDVKD, per germline. V lost 2 bases, J lost 13 bases, and 14 bases lay in between. The CDR3 DNA reads TGTGCCACCAGTGATTACGACACGGTTCAATACTTC. It yields the protein CATSDYDTVQYF.

J is TRBJ1-6 and V is TRBV12-3 or TRBV12-4, with TRBD1 as a possible D gene (6 bases). The V end was cut by 6 bases, the J end by 5 bases, with 20 bases between. The CDR3 extends over 17 amino acids. The CDR3 loop is CASSPTWGRVNNSPLHF. CDR3 in DNA: TGTGCCAGCAGCCCCACGTGGGGGCGGGTAAATAATTCACCCCTCCACTTT.

The chain recombines TRBV5-1 with TRBJ1-5; 8 nucleotides line up with TRBD1. The CDR3 spans 16 residues. CDR1 is SGHRS and CDR2 is YFSETQ in the germline V gene. The trim removed 1 base at V and 0 bases at J, leaving 3 bases unmatched. This CDR3 is CASSLTGGTSNQPQHF. CDR3 DNA: TGCGCCAGCAGCTTGACAGGGGGGACTAGCAATCAGCCCCAGCATTTT.

The chain links TRBV3-1 to TRBJ1-6; no clear D. In germline, CDR1 is LGHDT, CDR2 YNNKEL (reference sequence). The ends were cut back, 0 bases at V and 7 bases at J, with 7 bases in the middle. The CDR3 runs to 14 residues. CDR3: CASSQDLKNSPLHF. In nucleotides, the CDR3 is TGTGCCAGCAGCCAAGATCTTAAGAATTCACCCCTCCACTTT.

This chain links TRBV5-1 with TRBJ2-7; the match to TRBD1 covers 8 bases. Per the germline V gene, CDR1 is SGHRS and CDR2 is YFSETQ. Losses at the gene ends were 3 bases for V and 6 bases for J; bases not matched to a gene: 8. This CDR3 spans 14 amino acids. The CDR3 sequence: CASSSGTGLTEQYF. CDR3 DNA sequence: TGCGCCAGCAGCTCCGGGACAGGTTTAACCGAGCAGTACTTC.

A few counts support this clonotype. The rearrangement links TRBV6-2 or TRBV6-3 to TRBJ2-6; 7 bases align to TRBD1. The V and J ends lost 2 bases and 0 bases, in that order; junction bases with no gene match: 7. The germline gives CDR1 MNHEY, CDR2 SVGEGT. The CDR3 runs to 18 residues. The CDR3 nucleotides read TGTGCCAGCAGTTACCTCCGACAGGGAAGCTCTGGGGCCAACGTCCTGACTTTC. This gives the protein CASSYLRQGSSGANVLTF.

Many counts were recorded for this clonotype. The gene calls are TRBV12-3 or TRBV12-4 and TRBJ2-3; D remains unclear. The germline V and J ends were trimmed by 3 bases and 5 bases, with 3 bases remaining between them. CDR3 length: 11 amino acids. The CDR3 sequence is CASSFIDTQYF. CDR3 DNA sequence: TGTGCCAGCAGTTTTATAGATACGCAGTATTTT.

The chain carries TRBV27 and TRBJ2-1, with 8 nucleotides matching TRBD2. This CDR3 is built from 17 residues. Per the germline V gene, CDR1 is MNHEY and CDR2 is SMNVEV (reference sequence). V trimming: 1 base; J trimming: 4 bases; junction bases outside the gene matches: 9. Written as DNA, the CDR3 is TGTGCCAGCAGTTTATACGCGGCGGGAGGATCGTACAATGAGCAGTTCTTC. Protein: CASSLYAAGGSYNEQFF.

This clonotype was detected a few times. The rearrangement joins TRBV12-3 or TRBV12-4 to TRBJ1-1; no definite D call. V was clipped by 4 bases and J by 1 base, with 4 bases between them. The CDR3 contains 12 residues. The CDR3 region is CASSYTNTEAFF. For the CDR3, the DNA is TGTGCCAGCAGTTACACGAACACTGAAGCTTTCTTT.

This clonotype was counted only a few times. The chain has TRBV27 and TRBJ2-7; tentatively, D is TRBD1 (7 bases). The CDR3 covers 13 residues. The V and J ends lost 6 bases and 3 bases respectively, with 12 bases between them. Germline loops: CDR1 MNHEY, CDR2 SMNVEV (reference sequence). CDR3 protein: CASRAGGLYEQYF. DNA of the CDR3: TGTGCCAGCAGGGCAGGGGGGCTCTACGAGCAGTACTTC.

V gene TRBV6-2 or TRBV6-3 combines with J gene TRBJ2-3; the D gene could be TRBD1 or TRBD2 (5 bases each). The CDR3 is 16 residues long. Germline V lookup: CDR1 MNHEY, CDR2 SVGEGT. V lost 2 bases and J lost 4, with 16 bases in between. CDR3 bases: TGTGCCAGCAGTTACGTCCTCCGGGGCGGGCCAGATACGCAGTATTTT. This sequence encodes CASSYVLRGGPDTQYF.

The chain employs TRBV4-1 and TRBJ2-1, with 12 bases lining up with TRBD2. Per the germline V gene, CDR1 is MGHRA and CDR2 is YSYEKL. Trimming took 3 bases from V and 9 from J; bases not matched to a gene: 9. CDR3 length: 16 amino acids. In DNA form, the CDR3 reads TGCGCCAGCAGCCAGCCCCTAGCGGGGGGGCCGGGTGAGCAGTTCTTC. It yields the protein CASSQPLAGGPGEQFF.

This clonotype has ten or more counts. The CDR3, as DNA: TGCAGTGCAGTGATCGGCTATGGCTACACCTTC. Its protein product is CSAVIGYGYTF. V usage is TRBV20-1 and J usage is TRBJ1-2, with D uncertain. The CDR3 length is 11 residues. Germline CDR1 reads DFQATT; CDR2 reads SNEGSKA (reference sequence). V was pared by 6 bases and J by 4 bases, with 9 bases between.

The chain employs TRBV4-1 and TRBJ2-1; tentatively, D is TRBD2 (7 bases). Germline V gene sequence: CDR1 MGHRA, CDR2 YSYEKL. This CDR3 is built from 16 residues. The V end was cut by 1 base, the J end by 4 bases, with 14 bases between. CDR3 sequence: CASSQGEGGFYNEQFF. DNA of the CDR3: TGCGCCAGCAGCCAAGGGGAGGGGGGGTTTTACAATGAGCAGTTCTTC.

The chain couples TRBV20-1 to TRBJ2-1; TRBD2 aligns across 7 bases. The V gene's germline CDR1 is DFQATT and CDR2 SNEGSKA (reference sequence). Losses at the gene ends were 4 bases for V and 8 bases for J; bases not matched to a gene: 11. The CDR3 runs 14 residues. CDR3 in amino acids: CSATGLVYGYEQFF. CDR3 in DNA: TGCAGTGCTACCGGACTAGTATACGGCTATGAGCAGTTCTTC.

This clonotype appeared a few times. The V call is TRBV12-3 or TRBV12-4, the J call TRBJ2-7, with 10 bases aligning to TRBD1. This CDR3 contains 15 residues. V lost 5 bases to trimming and J lost 1 base; unmatched junction nucleotides: 5. The CDR3 DNA reads as TGTGCCAGCAGTGGGACAGGGGTGTTTTCCTACGAGCAGTACTTC. Its protein product is CASSGTGVFSYEQYF.

The chain employs TRBV18 and TRBJ1-5; D ambiguous. There are 15 residues in the CDR3. V gave up 5 bases and J gave up 0 bases, with 11 bases separating them. Germline V gene sequence: CDR1 KGHSH, CDR2 LQKENI. The CDR3 is CASSATVASNQPQHF. The CDR3 coding sequence is TGTGCCAGCTCAGCGACGGTCGCTAGCAATCAGCCCCAGCATTTT.

This clonotype was seen a few times. The V gene is TRBV12-5, the J gene TRBJ1-1; the D is unclear. Trimming removed 1 base from V and 4 bases from J, with 7 bases in between. In germline, CDR1 is LGHNT, CDR2 FRNRAP. The CDR3 spans 13 residues. The CDR3 DNA follows: TGTGCTAGTGGTTTGGGGTCAGGCACTGAAGCTTTCTTT. Encoded protein: CASGLGSGTEAFF.

This clonotype occurred a few times. This rearrangement joins TRBV27 to TRBJ2-4, with D tentatively TRBD1 (6 bases). The CDR3 consists of 11 residues. V dropped 7 bases and J dropped 11 bases, with 12 bases sitting between them. The germline CDR1 and CDR2 sequences are MNHEY and SMNVEV (reference sequence). CDR3 nucleotide sequence: TGTGCCAGCAACAGGGTCCCCTTTCAGTACTTC. This sequence encodes CASNRVPFQYF.

The rearrangement uses TRBV19 and TRBJ1-5, with D unclear. Germline V gene sequence: CDR1 LNHDA, CDR2 SQIVND (reference sequence). CDR3 length equals 14 residues. The V end lost 1 base, the J end lost 5 bases, and 9 bases lay between the germline ends. The CDR3 DNA sequence: TGTGCCAGTAGTATAGTAGGCGGACATCAGCCCCAGCATTTT. Translation gives CASSIVGGHQPQHF.

The sample holds a few counts of this clonotype. The V call is TRBV2, the J call TRBJ2-1, with 12 bases identical to TRBD2. CDR3 length: 17 amino acids. The V gene's germline CDR1 is SNHLY and CDR2 FYNNEI. With 8 bases clipped from V and 2 bases from J, the junction kept 10 bases outside the gene matches. The CDR3 sequence: CASVPTSGRLPYNEQFF. The CDR3 DNA is TGTGCCAGCGTTCCTACTAGCGGGAGGCTCCCCTACAATGAGCAGTTCTTC.